The 22 T cell receptor beta chains below all came from one sample that was sequenced in a study of blood T cell repertoires in COVID-19 (TCRdb year 2020). Library creation used the immunoSEQ multiplex PCR assay. Imported from immuneACCESS, the table was reduced by TCRdb to in-frame sequences with V and J called. These copies leave out some clones; in studies compared against another copy, an unresolved V gene accounts for under half, and the cause of the remainder is not known. Present in this sample are 200,000 to 300,000 clones, roughly 88% of which were seen just once. Approximately 13% of the sample is taken by the ten largest. Source material: peripheral blood. All receptors derive from an older man with acute or convalescent COVID-19.

This chain links TRBV3-1 (or the pseudogene TRBV3-2) with TRBJ1-2, with 10 bases fitting TRBD1. The CDR3 totals 16 residues. CDR1 and CDR2 (germline): LGHDT, YNNKEL (reference sequence). V shed 1 base and J 8 bases; nucleotides not matched to a gene: 10. The CDR3 region is CASSQGLRDRGSGYTF. CDR3 DNA sequence: TGTGCCAGCAGCCAAGGCCTCCGGGACAGGGGTAGCGGCTACACCTTC.

This chain connects TRBV6-5 to TRBJ1-3; D might be TRBD1 (5 bases). The germline CDR1 and CDR2 sequences are MNHEY and SVGAGI. Deletions cut 4 bases from V and 2 bases from J, with 9 bases between. CDR3 length equals 14 residues. In DNA, the CDR3 is TGTGCCAGCAGTTTAAGGGGCCCTGGAAACACCATATATTTT. As protein: CASSLRGPGNTIYF.

This CDR3 is CSVAGTANTEAFF. The CDR3, as DNA: TGCAGCGTAGCCGGGACAGCGAACACTGAAGCTTTCTTT. The chain couples TRBV29-1 to TRBJ1-1; 7 bases align to TRBD1. The germline CDR1 and CDR2 sequences are SQVTM and ANQGSEA. The CDR3 loop spans 13 amino acids. With V trimmed by 6 bases and J by 1 base, 5 bases remained unmatched.

The chain carries TRBV18 and TRBJ1-3; 7 nucleotides line up with TRBD1. The CDR3 is made up of 16 amino acids. With 3 bases clipped from V and 0 bases from J, the junction kept 5 bases outside the gene matches. CDR1 KGHSH and CDR2 LQKENI come from the germline V gene. CDR3 residues: CASSPRQGSSGNTIYF. The CDR3 DNA sequence: TGTGCCAGCTCACCCCGACAGGGTTCCTCTGGAAACACCATATATTTT. The complete variable domain, with remaining parts taken from reference TRBV18 and TRBJ1-3, reads NAGVMQNPRHLVRRRGQEARLRCSPMKGHSHVYWYRQLPEEGLKFMVYLQKENIIDESGMPKERFSAEFPKEGPSILRIQQVVRGDSAAYFCASSPRQGSSGNTIYFGEGSWLTVV.

The CDR3 region is CASSFGSGKQYF. The DNA of the CDR3 is TGTGCCAGCAGTTTCGGATCAGGGAAGCAGTACTTC. V and J are TRBV12-3 or TRBV12-4 and TRBJ2-7; possible D gene TRBD1, 5 bases. Deletions cut 3 bases from V and 8 bases from J, with 11 bases between. This CDR3 is 12 amino acids long.

The rearrangement uses TRBV6-5 and TRBJ1-6, with 7 bases lining up with TRBD1. This CDR3 comprises 15 residues. The V segment lost 5 bases and the J segment 10 bases; nucleotides outside the gene matches: 11. From germline, CDR1 is MNHEY and CDR2 SVGAGI. The CDR3, as DNA: TGTGCCAGCAGTCTACAGGGGCCGCCTACATCACCCCTCCACTTT. This sequence encodes CASSLQGPPTSPLHF.

V and J are TRBV10-3 and TRBJ2-1; 7 bases are a match to TRBD2. With 0 bases clipped from V and 8 bases from J, the junction kept 10 bases outside the gene matches. Germline CDR1 ENHRY, CDR2 SYGVKD. This CDR3 comprises 16 residues. CDR3 bases: TGTGCCATCAGTGAGTCAAGAGGACTAGATGTCGATGAGCAGTTCTTC. This translates into CAISESRGLDVDEQFF.

This clone was recorded once. The chain is built from TRBV3-1 (or the pseudogene TRBV3-2) and TRBJ2-7, with no clear D. V lost 1 base, J lost 6 bases, and 4 bases lay in between. Germline V CDR1 and CDR2: LGHDT, YNNKEL (reference sequence). The CDR3 runs to 11 residues. CDR3 sequence (DNA): TGTGCCAGCAGCCAAGGAGCCGAGCAGTACTTC. Translated, it gives CASSQGAEQYF.

The chain combines TRBV5-1 with TRBJ2-5, with TRBD1 identical over 12 bases. From germline, CDR1 is SGHRS and CDR2 YFSETQ. The CDR3 contains 15 residues. After removal of 4 bases from V and 1 base from J, the junction contained 2 bases not matched to a gene. DNA of the CDR3: TGCGCCAGCAGCGGGACAGGGGGCAGCCAAGAGACCCAGTACTTC. Translating it yields CASSGTGGSQETQYF.

This clone was seen a few times. The CDR3 DNA reads as TGTGCCAGCAGACCGACGACTGATAATTCACCCCTCCACTTT. Translation: CASRPTTDNSPLHF. This chain links TRBV28 with TRBJ1-6; unclear D gene. The CDR3 consists of 14 residues. Germline CDR1 reads MDHEN; CDR2 reads SYDVKM. V shed 6 bases and J shed 5 bases, with 11 bases lying between them.

The chain uses TRBV29-1 and TRBJ2-7; D is ambiguous. Germline V CDR1 and CDR2: SQVTM, ANQGSEA. The V and J ends lost 5 bases and 3 bases respectively, with 8 bases between them. The length of the CDR3 is 11 residues. The CDR3 sequence is CSVRNSYEQYF. As DNA, the CDR3 is TGCAGCGTTCGAAATAGCTACGAGCAGTACTTC.

The V call is TRBV19, the J call TRBJ2-5; 7 positions agree with TRBD2. Germline CDR1 is LNHDA and CDR2 is SQIVND (reference sequence). This CDR3 spans 16 amino acids. The trim removed 3 bases at V and 7 bases at J, leaving 14 bases unmatched. The CDR3: CASSILGIAGSGTQYF. CDR3 nucleotides: TGTGCCAGTAGTATTCTGGGCATAGCGGGTTCCGGGACCCAGTACTTC.

As DNA, the CDR3 is TGTGCCAGCAGTTTAGCCAGGAGGGGCGGGGAGCTGTTTTTT. Translation: CASSLARRGGELFF. The V gene is TRBV28, the J gene TRBJ2-2; possibly TRBD2 for D (6 bases). In germline, CDR1 is MDHEN, CDR2 SYDVKM. The CDR3 is made up of 14 amino acids. Trimming took off 2 bases at V and 7 bases at J, with 11 bases between the two ends. Supplemented by reference TRBV28 and TRBJ2-2, the full variable domain reads DVKVTQSSRYLVKRTGEKVFLECVQDMDHENMFWYRQDPGLGLRLIYFSYDVKMKEKGDIPEGYSVSREKKERFSLILESASTNQTSMYLCASSLARRGGELFFGEGSRLTVL.

The chain carries TRBV10-3 and TRBJ2-7; D call uncertain. Germline CDR1 reads ENHRY; CDR2 reads SYGVKD. The CDR3 is 13 amino acids. V was trimmed by 3 bases and J by 12 bases, leaving 18 bases between them. In DNA, the CDR3 is TGTGCCATCAGTGAAGATTCTCGGCAGGCCAGGTACTTC. Amino acids: CAISEDSRQARYF.

The chain uses TRBV5-1 and TRBJ2-1; 11 positions match TRBD1. In germline, CDR1 is SGHRS, CDR2 YFSETQ. The V gene end was trimmed by 2 bases and the J gene end by 4 bases; junction bases not matched to a gene: 5. The CDR3 spans 16 residues. DNA of the CDR3: TGCGCCAGCAGCTTCTTCGGGACAGGGGGATACAATGAGCAGTTCTTC. It is translated as CASSFFGTGGYNEQFF. The whole variable domain, remainder taken from reference TRBV5-1 and TRBJ2-1, is KAGVTQTPRYLIKTRGQQVTLSCSPISGHRSVSWYQQTPGQGLQFLFEYFSETQRNKGNFPGRFSGRQFSNSRSEMNVSTLELGDSALYLCASSFFGTGGYNEQFFGPGTRLTVL.

The rearrangement uses TRBV15 and TRBJ1-1; TRBD1 matches 7 bases. This CDR3 has 14 residues. V trimming: 5 bases; J trimming: 4 bases; junction bases outside the gene matches: 7. In germline, CDR1 is LNHNV, CDR2 YYDKDF (reference sequence). Here the CDR3 reads CATSLGNRGTEAFF. The CDR3 DNA is TGTGCCACCAGCTTGGGAAACAGGGGCACTGAAGCTTTCTTT.

J is TRBJ1-6 and V is TRBV3-1 (or the pseudogene TRBV3-2); D is possibly TRBD1 (5 bases). CDR3 length: 15 amino acids. Germline CDR1 reads LGHDT; CDR2 reads YNNKEL (reference sequence). Trimming took off 8 bases at V and 0 bases at J, with 11 bases between the two ends. CDR3 loop: CASGRASSYNSPLHF. CDR3 in DNA: TGTGCCAGCGGCAGGGCCAGCTCCTATAATTCACCCCTCCACTTT.

The chain has TRBV19 and TRBJ2-7; 7 bases are a match to TRBD1. Germline lookup yields CDR1 LNHDA and CDR2 SQIVND (reference sequence). The ends lost 6 bases at V and 4 bases at J; junction bases unmatched: 6. This CDR3 has 13 residues. The CDR3 sequence is CASRQGNEYEQYF. In DNA, the CDR3 is TGTGCCAGTAGACAGGGGAATGAATACGAGCAGTACTTC.

This clone was seen more than once but under ten times. The chain couples TRBV28 to TRBJ1-2; TRBD1 agrees at 7 bases. J lost 4 bases, V lost 7 bases, and 6 bases had no gene match. Germline V lookup: CDR1 MDHEN, CDR2 SYDVKM. The CDR3 extends over 13 amino acids. DNA of the CDR3: TGTGCCAGCACCCCAGGGGGGCTCTATGGCTACACCTTC. This encodes CASTPGGLYGYTF.

This chain links TRBV19 with TRBJ1-2; 7 bases fit TRBD1. The CDR3 sequence is 14 residues long. V shed 4 bases and J 8 bases; nucleotides not matched to a gene: 10. Looked up from germline, CDR1 is LNHDA and CDR2 is SQIVND (reference sequence). The CDR3 spells CASSTSRQGYGYTF. DNA for the CDR3: TGTGCCAGTAGTACTTCTCGACAGGGTTACGGCTACACCTTC.

The chain joins TRBV28 to TRBJ2-5; 12 bases are a match to TRBD1. The CDR3 has 15 residues. With V trimmed by 5 bases and J by 4 bases, 5 bases remained unmatched. Germline CDR1 and CDR2: MDHEN and SYDVKM. The CDR3 bases are TGTGCCAGCAGTGTGGGACAGGGGGCCCGAGAGACCCAGTACTTC. Protein product: CASSVGQGARETQYF. Full variable domain (rest looked up from reference TRBV28 and TRBJ2-5): DVKVTQSSRYLVKRTGEKVFLECVQDMDHENMFWYRQDPGLGLRLIYFSYDVKMKEKGDIPEGYSVSREKKERFSLILESASTNQTSMYLCASSVGQGARETQYFGPGTRLLVL.

The chain uses TRBV4-2 and TRBJ2-1, with 7 bases identical to TRBD2. V lost 0 bases and J lost 2; bases outside the gene matches: 10. The germline V gene encodes CDR1 LGHNA and CDR2 YNFKEQ. The CDR3 spans 18 residues. The CDR3 protein is CASSQETPLRGAYNEQFF. Here the CDR3 DNA reads TGTGCCAGCAGCCAAGAAACCCCCCTCCGGGGGGCCTACAATGAGCAGTTCTTC.